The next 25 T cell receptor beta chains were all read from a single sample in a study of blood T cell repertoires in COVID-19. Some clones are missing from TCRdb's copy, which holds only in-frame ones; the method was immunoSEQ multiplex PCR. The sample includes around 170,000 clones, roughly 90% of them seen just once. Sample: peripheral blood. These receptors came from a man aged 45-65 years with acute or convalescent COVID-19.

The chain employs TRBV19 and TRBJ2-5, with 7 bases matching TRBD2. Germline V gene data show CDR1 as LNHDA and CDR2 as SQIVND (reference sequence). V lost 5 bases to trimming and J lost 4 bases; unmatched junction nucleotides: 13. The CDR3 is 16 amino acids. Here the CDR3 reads CASSSPRGPGGETQYF. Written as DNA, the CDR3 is TGTGCCAGTAGTTCGCCCCGGGGCCCGGGAGGAGAGACCCAGTACTTC.

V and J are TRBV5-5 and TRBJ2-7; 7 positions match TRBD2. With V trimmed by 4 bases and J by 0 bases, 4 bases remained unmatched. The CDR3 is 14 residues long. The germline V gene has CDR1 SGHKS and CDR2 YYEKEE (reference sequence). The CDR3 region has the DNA TGTGCCAGCAGCCTTACTAGCGACTCCTACGAGCAGTACTTC. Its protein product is CASSLTSDSYEQYF.

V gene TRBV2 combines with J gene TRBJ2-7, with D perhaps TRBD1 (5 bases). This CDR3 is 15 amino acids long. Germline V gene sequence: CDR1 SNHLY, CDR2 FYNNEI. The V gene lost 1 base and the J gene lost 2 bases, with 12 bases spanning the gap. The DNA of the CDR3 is TGTGCCAGCAGTGAAGGGGCAGGGCCCCCCTACGAGCAGTACTTC. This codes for CASSEGAGPPYEQYF.

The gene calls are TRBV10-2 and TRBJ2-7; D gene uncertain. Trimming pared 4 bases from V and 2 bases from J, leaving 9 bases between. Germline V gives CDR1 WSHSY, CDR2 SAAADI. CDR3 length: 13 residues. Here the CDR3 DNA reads TGCGCCAGCAGTGTGGCGGAACCCTACGAGCAGTACTTC. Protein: CASSVAEPYEQYF.

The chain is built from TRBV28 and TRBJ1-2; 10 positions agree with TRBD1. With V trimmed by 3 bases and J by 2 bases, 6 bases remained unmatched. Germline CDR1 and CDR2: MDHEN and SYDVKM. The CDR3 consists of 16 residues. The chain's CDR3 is CASSFSGTGANYGYTF. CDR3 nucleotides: TGTGCCAGCAGTTTCAGTGGGACAGGGGCGAACTATGGCTACACCTTC.

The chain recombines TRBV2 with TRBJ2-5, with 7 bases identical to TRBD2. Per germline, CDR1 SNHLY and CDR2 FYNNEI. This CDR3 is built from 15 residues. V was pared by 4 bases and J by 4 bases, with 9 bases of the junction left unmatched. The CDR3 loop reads CASSVTSPSGETQYF. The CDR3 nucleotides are TGTGCCAGCAGTGTGACTAGCCCCTCGGGAGAGACCCAGTACTTC.

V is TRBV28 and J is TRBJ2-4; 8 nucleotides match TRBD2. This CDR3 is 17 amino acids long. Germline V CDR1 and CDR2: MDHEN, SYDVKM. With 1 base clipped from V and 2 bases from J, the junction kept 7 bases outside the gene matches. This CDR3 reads CASSLYRGGGSKNIQYF. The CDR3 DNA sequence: TGTGCCAGCAGTTTATACCGCGGCGGGGGGTCCAAAAACATTCAGTACTTC.

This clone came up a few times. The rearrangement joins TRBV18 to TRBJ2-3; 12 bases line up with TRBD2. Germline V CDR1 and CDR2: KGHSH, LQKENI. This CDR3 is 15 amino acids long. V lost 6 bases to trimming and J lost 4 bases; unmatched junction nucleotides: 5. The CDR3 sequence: CASSPTSGSADTQYF. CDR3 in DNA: TGTGCCAGCTCGCCGACTAGCGGGAGTGCAGATACGCAGTATTTT.

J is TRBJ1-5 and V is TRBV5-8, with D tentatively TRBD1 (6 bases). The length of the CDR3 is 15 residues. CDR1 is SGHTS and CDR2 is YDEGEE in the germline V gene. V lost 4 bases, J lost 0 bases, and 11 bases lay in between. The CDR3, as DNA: TGTGCCAGCAGCAAAGGACAGACTAGCAATCAGCCCCAGCATTTT. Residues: CASSKGQTSNQPQHF.

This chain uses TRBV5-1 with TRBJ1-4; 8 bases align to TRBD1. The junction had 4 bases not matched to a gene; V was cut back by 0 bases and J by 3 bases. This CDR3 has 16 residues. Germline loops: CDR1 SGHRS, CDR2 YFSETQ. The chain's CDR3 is CASSLAAGGPNEKLFF. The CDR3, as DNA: TGCGCCAGCAGCTTGGCGGCAGGGGGCCCTAATGAAAAACTGTTTTTT. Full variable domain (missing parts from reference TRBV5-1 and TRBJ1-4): KAGVTQTPRYLIKTRGQQVTLSCSPISGHRSVSWYQQTPGQGLQFLFEYFSETQRNKGNFPGRFSGRQFSNSRSEMNVSTLELGDSALYLCASSLAAGGPNEKLFFGSGTQLSVL.

Written as DNA, the CDR3 is TGTGCCAGTAGTATTCCGACAGGGACTGGAAACACCATATATTTT. This translates into CASSIPTGTGNTIYF. The chain carries TRBV19 and TRBJ1-3; 7 bases agree with TRBD1. The J segment lost 2 bases and the V segment lost 3 bases, leaving 4 bases of the junction unmatched. CDR1 and CDR2 from the germline V gene are LNHDA and SQIVND (reference sequence). The CDR3 runs to 15 residues.

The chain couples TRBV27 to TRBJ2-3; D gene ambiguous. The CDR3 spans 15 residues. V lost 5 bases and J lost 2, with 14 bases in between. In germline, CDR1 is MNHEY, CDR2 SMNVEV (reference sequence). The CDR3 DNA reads TGTGCCAGCAGTCCCTCCCCAGGCTACACAGATACGCAGTATTTT. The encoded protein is CASSPSPGYTDTQYF.

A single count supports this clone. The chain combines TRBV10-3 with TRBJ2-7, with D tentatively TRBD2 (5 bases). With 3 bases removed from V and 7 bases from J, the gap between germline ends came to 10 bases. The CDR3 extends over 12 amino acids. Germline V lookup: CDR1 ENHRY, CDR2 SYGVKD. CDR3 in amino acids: CAISDTGEEQYV. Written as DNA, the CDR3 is TGTGCCATCAGTGATACCGGGGAGGAGCAGTACGTC.

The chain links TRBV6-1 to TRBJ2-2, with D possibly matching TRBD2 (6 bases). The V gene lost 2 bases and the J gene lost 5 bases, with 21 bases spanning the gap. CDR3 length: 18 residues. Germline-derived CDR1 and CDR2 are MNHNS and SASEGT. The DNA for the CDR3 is TGTGCCAGCAGTGAACCCTACCCATGGAGGGGACGTACCGGGGAGCTGTTTTTT. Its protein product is CASSEPYPWRGRTGELFF.

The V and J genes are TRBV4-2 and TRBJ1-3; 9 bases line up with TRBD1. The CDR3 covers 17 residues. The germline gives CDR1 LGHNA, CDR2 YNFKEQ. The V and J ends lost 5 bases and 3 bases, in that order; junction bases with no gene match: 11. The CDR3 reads CASSSGTGSDIGNTIYF. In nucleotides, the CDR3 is TGTGCCAGCAGCTCCGGGACAGGGAGTGATATTGGAAACACCATATATTTT.

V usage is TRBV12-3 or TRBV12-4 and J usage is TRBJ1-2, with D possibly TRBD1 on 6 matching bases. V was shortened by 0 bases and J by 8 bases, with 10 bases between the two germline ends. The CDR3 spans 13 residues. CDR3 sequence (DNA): TGTGCCAGCAGTTTAGCGGGAGGGGGAGGCTACACCTTC. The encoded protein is CASSLAGGGGYTF.

CDR3 sequence: CASSAFGQGASYEQYF. The CDR3 DNA sequence: TGTGCCAGCAGTGCTTTCGGACAGGGGGCGAGCTACGAGCAGTACTTC. This chain links TRBV27 with TRBJ2-7, with TRBD1 matching over 11 bases. Per the germline V gene, CDR1 is MNHEY and CDR2 is SMNVEV (reference sequence). This CDR3 has 16 amino acids. With V trimmed by 5 bases and J by 3 bases, 9 bases remained unmatched.

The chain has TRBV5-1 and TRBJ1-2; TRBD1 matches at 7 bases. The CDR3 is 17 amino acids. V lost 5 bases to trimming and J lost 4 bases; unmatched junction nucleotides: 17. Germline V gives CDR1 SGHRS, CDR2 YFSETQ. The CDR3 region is CASRSRQEGAWPYGYTF. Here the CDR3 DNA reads TGCGCCAGCAGGAGTAGACAAGAGGGGGCTTGGCCCTATGGCTACACCTTC.

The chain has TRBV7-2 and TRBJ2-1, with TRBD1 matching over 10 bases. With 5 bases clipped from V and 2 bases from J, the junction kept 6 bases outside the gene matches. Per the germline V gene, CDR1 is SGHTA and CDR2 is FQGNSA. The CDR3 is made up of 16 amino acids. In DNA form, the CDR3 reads TGTGCCAGCAGCCCCACCGGACAGGGGGCCTACAATGAGCAGTTCTTC. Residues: CASSPTGQGAYNEQFF.

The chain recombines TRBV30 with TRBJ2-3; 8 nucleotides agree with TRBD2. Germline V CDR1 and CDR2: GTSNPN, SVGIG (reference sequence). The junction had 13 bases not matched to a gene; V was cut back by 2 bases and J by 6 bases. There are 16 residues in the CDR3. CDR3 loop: CAWSPPALAVGDTQYF. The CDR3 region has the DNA TGTGCCTGGAGTCCCCCGGCACTAGCGGTGGGGGATACGCAGTATTTT. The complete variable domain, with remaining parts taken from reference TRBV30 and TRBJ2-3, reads SQTIHQWPATLVQPVGSPLSLECTVEGTSNPNLYWYRQAAGRGLQLLFYSVGIGQISSEVPQNLSASRPQDRQFILSSKKLLLSDSGFYLCAWSPPALAVGDTQYFGPGTRLTVL.

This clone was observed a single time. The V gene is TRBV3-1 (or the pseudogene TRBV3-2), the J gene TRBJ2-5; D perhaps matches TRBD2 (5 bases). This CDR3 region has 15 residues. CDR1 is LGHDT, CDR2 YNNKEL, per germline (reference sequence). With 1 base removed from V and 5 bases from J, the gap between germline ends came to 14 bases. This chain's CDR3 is CASSQVAGGGETQYF. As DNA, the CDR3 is TGTGCCAGCAGCCAAGTTGCCGGAGGAGGTGAGACCCAGTACTTC.

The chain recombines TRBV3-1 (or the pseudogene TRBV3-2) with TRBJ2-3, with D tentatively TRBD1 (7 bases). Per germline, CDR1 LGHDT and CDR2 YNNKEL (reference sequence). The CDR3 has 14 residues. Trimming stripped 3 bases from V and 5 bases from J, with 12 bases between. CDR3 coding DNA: TGTGCCAGCAGCCAGGAGGGGGCGGGAGATACGCAGTATTTT. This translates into CASSQEGAGDTQYF.

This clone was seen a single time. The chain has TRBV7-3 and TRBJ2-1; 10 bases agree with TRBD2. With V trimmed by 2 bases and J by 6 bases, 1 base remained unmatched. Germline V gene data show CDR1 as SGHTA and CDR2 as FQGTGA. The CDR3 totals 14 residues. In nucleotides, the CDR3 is TGTGCCAGCAGCTTAGGGACTAGCGTCAATGAGCAGTTCTTC. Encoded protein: CASSLGTSVNEQFF.

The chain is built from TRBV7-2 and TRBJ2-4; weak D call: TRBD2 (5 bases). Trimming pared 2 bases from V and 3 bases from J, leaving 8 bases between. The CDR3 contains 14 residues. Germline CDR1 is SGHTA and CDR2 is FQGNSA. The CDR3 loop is CASSLRGVKNIQYF. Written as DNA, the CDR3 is TGTGCCAGCAGCTTACGGGGAGTCAAAAACATTCAGTACTTC.

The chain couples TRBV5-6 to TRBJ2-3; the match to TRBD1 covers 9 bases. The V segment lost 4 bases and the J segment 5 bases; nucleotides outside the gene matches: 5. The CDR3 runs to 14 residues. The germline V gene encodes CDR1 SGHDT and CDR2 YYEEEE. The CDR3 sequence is CASSVDRGRDTQYF. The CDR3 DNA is TGTGCCAGCAGCGTGGACAGGGGAAGAGATACGCAGTATTTT.